The subject of this entry is one T cell receptor beta chain. One entry per CDR3 protein, called by TCRdb with MiXCR from the RT-PCR reads. This sample has almost 700,000 distinct CDR3 sequences, with 13% to 15% found just once. The CDR3 contains 15 residues. V lost 0 bases, J lost 1 base, and 7 bases lay in between. Germline CDR1 SGHAT, CDR2 FQNNGV. The chain combines TRBV11-2 with TRBJ1-3; D not resolved. This sequence originates from a female donor in good health, serving as a healthy control. The sequenced sample was memory CD4+ T cells from blood. In DNA, the CDR3 is TGTGCCAGCAGCTTAGATTTTGGATCTGGAAACACCATATATTTT. It codes for CASSLDFGSGNTIYF.